This T cell receptor beta chain was obtained from a study of shared clonotypes between healthy human individuals (TCRdb year 2020). Context from the whole study: A couple of women and a few men aged 18 to 49 years were included in the cohort. Per donor, three plates each were used for CD4 naive and CD4 memory, two for CD8 naive, and one for CD8 memory. To estimate repertoire size and how much clonotypes are shared between individuals, the study performed deep sequencing of blood TCR repertoires from about five healthy adults. To increase sequencing depth and limit assay-specific biases, TCR repertoire library preparation and sequencing were carried out by different laboratories using diverse techniques. Each donor's leukapheresis produced roughly between roughly 0.85 and 9.5 billion PBMCs. The full study reports these points: Compared with non-shared clonotypes, clonotypes shared by all four sorted-subset donors had higher generation probabilities. When a handful of donors were compared, the shared fraction of clonotypes was about 5.2% for naive CD4, roughly 3.3% for naive CD8, about 2.5% for memory CD4, and under 0.5% for memory CD8. Sampling was limited to blood, and TCR repertoires in tissue likely differ from TCR repertoires in blood. Because the study included a small number of donors, the genetic and exposure-history diversity represented was limited. Naive subsets generally had larger estimated clonotype richness than memory subsets. Pairwise subsampling led to the expectation that sequencing depth would affect the degree of clonotype sharing among donors. Incomplete sequencing was indicated by rarefaction of sorted-subset datasets, despite the large sequencing depth.

From the cysteine up to the phenylalanine, the CDR3 has a length of 14 residues. Left in the record is the CDR3 DNA by itself, 42 bases read in frame from the first base. Deletion took 3 bases off V and 5 bases off J, with a span of 10 bases between the germline ends. CDR1 and CDR2 were assigned from the germline V gene as ENHRY and SYGVKD. Donors were healthy HIV-negative adults with no recently reported acute infections or vaccinations. Only Caucasian adults living in Nashville, Tennessee, USA were represented among the donors. CD4+ T cells were enriched by magnetic negative selection; naive cells were then positively selected on CD45RA, and the negative fraction formed the memory subset. After blood collection by leukapheresis, PBMCs were isolated using Ficoll-Histopaque density gradient centrifugation and then cryopreserved in the vapor phase of liquid nitrogen. Analytical flow cytometry was used to check the purity and quantity of every magnetically sorted T cell population. From each sorted fraction, genomic DNA was isolated and quantified by UV absorbance on a Nanodrop 2000c.

Notes on this clone: Its antigen is unknown. Per-base quality was not reported, and no clone a single base away is much larger than it.

Using the deep immunoSEQ assay, TCR CDR3 regions were amplified from genomic DNA by multiplex PCR. Genomic DNA extracted from each cell subset was distributed evenly over all wells of several immunoSEQ 96-well plates, and each plate served as one replicate. For sorted subsets, approximately 0.2 ug of genomic DNA, equivalent to about 30,000 T cell genomes, went into each replicate PCR. Purified libraries were measured with a Qubit 3.0 fluorometer, size-checked on a Bioanalyzer 2100, and measured again with the KAPA Library Quantification kit. Every immunoSEQ 96-well plate was sequenced on a separate single-read 150-cycle Illumina NextSeq 550 flow cell. The authors' analysis ran thus. The immunoSEQ output contained only junctional sequences without quality scores, so filtering could not match that applied to full-length reads. To assign V/J genes and CDR3, sequences were annotated using PyIR, a Python wrapper for IgBLAST v1.9, with IMGT germline references. Reads were removed for weak V/J assignments (E-value above 1e-6), missing CDR3, stop codons, out-of-frame junctions, or ambiguous translated residues. A V3J clonotype was defined by an identical inferred V gene, J gene, and CDR3 amino acid sequence. To compute the percentage overlap between repertoires, the number of shared unique clonotypes was divided by the size of the smaller repertoire. Repertoire richness was assessed with RTK rarefaction, the Chao1 estimator, and Recon v2.1 estimates of unobserved clonotypes. For all TCRbeta clonotypes obtained by the gDNA method from a handful of donors, generation probabilities were computed with OLGA. Held by TCRdb, this immuneACCESS table contains in-frame sequences only and omits some clones. Under half of the omission traces to an unresolved V gene where checked; the cause of the rest is unknown. From that table come the V and J calls and clone size; the DNA was used to work out D and trimming. This sample has 950,000 to 1,100,000 clones in its table, and 65% to 75% of those were observed once. Clones ranked in the top ten supply about 1.5% of the sample.

The TCR originated in a man younger than 35 in good health. The specimen was memory CD4+ T cells sorted from blood. In the paper's terms, the cell subset or site label means: CD45RA-negative fraction. Recombination linked TRBV10-3 to TRBJ2-2; a tentative D call is TRBD2 (6 bases match). CDR3 sequence: CAISDSRETGELFF. The DNA sequence follows: TGTGCCATCAGTGATAGCCGGGAGACCGGGGAGCTGTTTTTT.